The rows below give T cell receptor beta chains drawn from one sample of a study of blood T cell repertoires in COVID-19. The data were produced by immunoSEQ multiplex PCR, yet TCRdb's version contains in-frame clones alone and is incomplete. The sample has roughly 100,000 clones; about 85% are singletons. Sequencing was done on a sample of peripheral blood. The receptors derive from a man aged 50-59 years with active COVID-19. Each CDR3 is given with its conserved first and last residue. A D gene is named only where the DNA matches it firmly. Size is stated for part of the rows, as once, few or many counts, or as a class when the clone is expanded.

>TRBV5-6|NA|14|TRBJ2-7|TRBD2
CASSPLGDYYEQYF
TGTGCCAGCAGCCCATTGGGGGACTACTACGAGCAGTACTTC
>TRBV12-3/TRBV12-4|NA|12|TRBJ2-7|NA
CASSLNGYEQYF
TGTGCCAGCAGTTTAAACGGCTACGAGCAGTACTTC
>TRBV7-9|NA|16|TRBJ2-1|NA
CASSLPLGRRNNEQFF
TGTGCCAGCAGCTTACCTCTGGGGCGGAGAAACAATGAGCAGTTCTTC
>TRBV19|NA|16|TRBJ2-3|TRBD2
CASSILLAGSTDTQYF
TGTGCCAGTAGTATACTTCTAGCGGGAAGCACAGATACGCAGTATTTT
>TRBV4-1|NA|15|TRBJ2-5|TRBD1
CASSQGTGGPETQYF
TGCGCCAGCAGCCAAGGGACAGGGGGCCCGGAGACCCAGTACTTC
>TRBV19|NA|16|TRBJ2-7|TRBD2
CASRSLGGGSSYEQYF
TGTGCCAGTAGAAGTCTAGGCGGGGGGAGCTCCTACGAGCAGTACTTC
>TRBV7-3|NA|14|TRBJ2-3|NA
CASSPTGHTDTQYF
TGTGCCAGCAGCCCGACGGGTCACACAGATACGCAGTATTTT
>TRBV7-9|NA|15|TRBJ1-1|NA
CASSEGGHLNTEAFF
TGTGCCAGCAGCGAAGGGGGTCACTTGAACACTGAAGCTTTCTTT
>TRBV6-6|NA|14|TRBJ1-2|NA
CASSYSGVNYGYTF
TGTGCCAGCAGTTACTCCGGGGTTAACTATGGCTACACCTTC
>TRBV7-2|few|13|TRBJ1-1|TRBD1
CASSLDGQGQAFF
TGTGCCAGCAGCTTAGACGGACAGGGCCAAGCTTTCTTT
>TRBV15|NA|14|TRBJ1-2|TRBD1
CATSRDDRVNGYTF
TGTGCCACCAGCAGAGATGACAGGGTTAATGGCTACACCTTC
>TRBV5-4|once|15|TRBJ2-7|NA
CASSRVGGDSYEQYF
TGTGCCAGCAGCCGCGTAGGGGGAGACTCCTACGAGCAGTACTTC
>TRBV6-5|NA|14|TRBJ1-1|NA
CASSSLGGGTEAFF
TGTGCCAGCAGTTCCCTGGGGGGAGGCACTGAAGCTTTCTTT
>TRBV3-1/TRBV3-2|NA|14|TRBJ1-1|NA
CASSHIQGGAEAFF
TGTGCCAGCAGCCACATACAGGGTGGGGCTGAAGCTTTCTTT
>TRBV10-3|NA|17|TRBJ2-1|TRBD2
CAISESTSGGAYNEQFF
TGTGCCATCAGTGAGTCGACTAGCGGGGGGGCCTACAATGAGCAGTTCTTC
>TRBV18|NA|15|TRBJ1-1|TRBD1
CASSPGTGGLTEAFF
TGTGCCAGCTCGCCCGGGACAGGGGGCCTCACTGAAGCTTTCTTT
>TRBV7-7|NA|15|TRBJ2-3|TRBD2
CASSLTSALTDTQYF
TGTGCCAGCAGCCTCACTAGCGCCTTGACAGATACGCAGTATTTT
>TRBV7-9|NA|15|TRBJ2-3|NA
CASSLAGLGQDTQYF
TGTGCCAGCAGCTTAGCAGGGTTGGGGCAAGATACGCAGTATTTT
>TRBV7-3|NA|15|TRBJ2-2|NA
CASSYSTTGTGELFF
TGTGCCAGCAGCTATTCGACCACAGGGACCGGGGAGCTGTTTTTT
>TRBV29-1|NA|14|TRBJ2-7|NA
CSVVWIAPSYEQYF
TGCAGCGTTGTGTGGATAGCTCCATCCTACGAGCAGTACTTC
>TRBV6-4|NA|22|TRBJ2-1|TRBD1
CATRDGAVTLWGQAGSYNEQFF
TGTGCCACCAGGGACGGGGCTGTAACATTGTGGGGACAGGCGGGGTCCTACAATGAGCAGTTCTTC
>TRBV5-1|NA|14|TRBJ1-2|NA
CASSREGVTYGYTF
TGCGCCAGCAGCCGAGAAGGAGTAACATATGGCTACACCTTC
>TRBV27|NA|15|TRBJ2-2|TRBD1
CASSFRDRGPGELFF
TGTGCCAGCAGTTTCCGGGACAGGGGGCCCGGGGAGCTGTTTTTT
>TRBV7-2|NA|19|TRBJ1-5|TRBD1
CASSYGTGTGKYSNQPQHF
TGTGCCAGCAGCTACGGGACCGGGACAGGGAAATATAGCAATCAGCCCCAGCATTTT
>TRBV12-3/TRBV12-4|NA|13|TRBJ2-5|NA
CASSFGAPETQYF
TGTGCCAGCAGTTTCGGTGCCCCAGAGACCCAGTACTTC
>TRBV5-6|NA|15|TRBJ1-2|TRBD1
CASSLAPGGDYGYTF
TGTGCCAGCAGCTTGGCACCAGGGGGTGACTATGGCTACACCTTC
>TRBV19|NA|15|TRBJ2-5|NA
CASTQTPGRSETQYF
TGTGCCAGTACCCAGACTCCAGGGCGGTCGGAGACCCAGTACTTC
>TRBV30|NA|15|TRBJ2-6|NA
CAWSVFSRGPSVLTF
TGTGCCTGGAGTGTCTTCAGTAGGGGCCCTAGCGTCCTGACTTTC
>TRBV11-3|NA|15|TRBJ2-2|NA
CASSLSGYGTGELFF
TGTGCCAGCAGTCTATCAGGGTACGGCACCGGGGAGCTGTTTTTT
>TRBV7-3|NA|16|TRBJ2-2|TRBD1
CASSFSGGPNTGELFF
TGTGCCAGCAGCTTTTCAGGGGGCCCGAACACCGGGGAGCTGTTTTTT
>TRBV3-1/TRBV3-2|NA|14|TRBJ1-1|NA
CASSPLGGATEAFF
TGTGCCAGCAGCCCCCTCGGGGGGGCCACTGAAGCTTTCTTT
>TRBV7-2|NA|15|TRBJ1-5|NA
CASSPGGRGDQPQHF
TGTGCCAGCAGCCCCGGTGGAAGGGGCGATCAGCCCCAGCATTTT
>TRBV6-5|NA|13|TRBJ1-6|NA
CASSYSLNSPLHF
TGTGCCAGCAGTTACTCCTTAAATTCACCCCTCCACTTT
>TRBV5-5|NA|15|TRBJ2-1|TRBD1
CASSSRDRPYNEQFF
TGTGCCAGCAGCTCTCGGGACAGACCCTACAATGAGCAGTTCTTC
>TRBV7-9|NA|18|TRBJ1-4|TRBD1
CASSSQGQGATANEKLFF
TGTGCCAGCAGCTCCCAGGGACAGGGGGCCACTGCTAATGAAAAACTGTTTTTT
>TRBV5-1|NA|12|TRBJ1-2|NA
CASSLSREGYTF
TGCGCCAGCAGCTTAAGCAGGGAAGGCTACACCTTC
>TRBV20-1|NA|8|TRBJ2-1|NA
CSVGSQFF
TGCAGCGTCGGGTCGCAGTTCTTC
>TRBV27|once|13|TRBJ1-1|TRBD1
CASSATGYTEAFF
TGTGCCAGCAGTGCGACAGGGTACACTGAAGCTTTCTTT
>TRBV6-5|NA|14|TRBJ2-2|TRBD1
CASIGQGSTGELFF
TGTGCCAGCATTGGACAGGGTAGTACCGGGGAGCTGTTTTTT
>TRBV6-5|NA|16|TRBJ1-3|NA
CASSYSRGLSGNTIYF
TGTGCCAGCAGTTACAGTCGGGGACTCTCTGGAAACACCATATATTTT
>TRBV6-5|few|14|TRBJ1-5|NA
CASSFSLSNQPQHF
TGTGCCAGCAGTTTCTCACTTAGCAATCAGCCCCAGCATTTT
>TRBV19|NA|13|TRBJ2-3|TRBD1
CASSNRGQDTQYF
TGTGCCAGTAGCAACAGGGGGCAGGATACGCAGTATTTT
>TRBV18|NA|14|TRBJ1-1|TRBD1
CASSPRTGNTEAFF
TGTGCCAGCTCACCACGGACAGGGAACACTGAAGCTTTCTTT
>TRBV29-1|NA|17|TRBJ1-4|TRBD1
CSVANGQGESLNEKLFF
TGCAGCGTTGCGAACGGACAGGGGGAGAGTCTTAATGAAAAACTGTTTTTT
>TRBV5-1|NA|13|TRBJ1-2|NA
CASSSTGLSGYTF
TGCGCCAGCAGCTCAACAGGGTTAAGTGGCTACACCTTC
>TRBV7-9|NA|13|TRBJ2-7|NA
CASSPQTGWKQYF
TGTGCCAGCAGCCCACAGACAGGATGGAAGCAGTACTTC
>TRBV5-6|NA|12|TRBJ2-1|TRBD2
CASSLTSGVKFF
TGTGCCAGCAGCCTTACTAGCGGGGTTAAGTTCTTC
>TRBV5-1|NA|18|TRBJ2-3|TRBD2
CASSSQPGLVKVSDTQYF
TGCGCCAGCAGCTCCCAACCCGGACTAGTTAAAGTGTCAGATACGCAGTATTTT
>TRBV20-1|NA|17|TRBJ2-6|NA
CSASGGGGLSGANVLTF
TGCAGTGCTAGTGGCGGGGGCGGCCTCTCTGGGGCCAACGTCCTGACTTTC
>TRBV20-1|once|14|TRBJ1-2|TRBD1
CSASSRRTGYGYTF
TGCAGTGCTAGTTCTAGGAGGACAGGGTATGGCTACACCTTC
>TRBV27|NA|16|TRBJ1-1|TRBD1
CASNFARDRVNTEAFF
TGTGCCAGCAATTTTGCCCGGGACAGGGTGAACACTGAAGCTTTCTTT
>TRBV7-2|NA|15|TRBJ1-3|NA
CASSSREGAGNTIYF
TGTGCCAGCAGCTCCAGGGAGGGGGCTGGAAACACCATATATTTT
>TRBV30|NA|13|TRBJ1-4|NA
CAWSVIGGEKLFF
TGTGCCTGGAGTGTTATCGGAGGGGAAAAACTGTTTTTT
>TRBV18|NA|14|TRBJ1-2|NA
CASSRTDRNYGYTF
TGTGCCAGCTCTCGGACAGATCGGAACTATGGCTACACCTTC